This T cell receptor beta chain was profiled in a study of blood T cells in healthy people across ages. Study-level findings and limits: Naive T cell percentage and TCR beta diversity correlated strongly.

Details on this clonotype: Its target is not known.

Alongside a J-beta primer mix, a sample-barcoded 5' primer served in a second PCR lasting about 6 to 12 cycles. Template switching added a 12-random-nucleotide identifier to every cDNA molecule. Using its own MiXCR run on the 5' RACE reads, TCRdb lists one record per CDR3 protein. The profile covers 450,000 to 700,000 distinct CDR3 sequences, with about 25% appearing a single time and approximately 17% taken by the ten largest. Each sample yielded at least 6 million isolated PBMCs. Per sample, no less than 5 micrograms of total RNA were extracted. The TCR comes from a woman aged 70-85 years in good health. The sequenced sample consisted of blood.

CDR3 amino acids: CASSQSGTKETQYF. DNA for the CDR3: TGTGCCAGCAGCCAGAGTGGGACTAAAGAGACCCAGTACTTC. The chain joins TRBV7-2 to TRBJ2-5, with 7 bases fitting TRBD2. V dropped 5 bases and J dropped 3; count of bases not matched to a gene: 6. The CDR3 extends over 14 amino acids. CDR1 and CDR2 from the germline V gene are SGHTA and FQGNSA.